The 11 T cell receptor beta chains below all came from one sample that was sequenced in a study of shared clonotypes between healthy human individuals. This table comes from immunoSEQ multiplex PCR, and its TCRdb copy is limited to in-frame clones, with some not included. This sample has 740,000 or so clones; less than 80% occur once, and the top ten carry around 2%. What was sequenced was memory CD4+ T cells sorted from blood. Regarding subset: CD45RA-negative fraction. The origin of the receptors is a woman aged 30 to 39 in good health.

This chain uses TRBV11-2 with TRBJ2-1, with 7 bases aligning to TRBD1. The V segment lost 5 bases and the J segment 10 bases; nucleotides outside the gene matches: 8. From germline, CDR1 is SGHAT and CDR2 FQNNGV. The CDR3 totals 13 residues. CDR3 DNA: TGTGCCAGCAGCGAAGACAGGGATGCGGAGCAGTTCTTC. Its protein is CASSEDRDAEQFF.

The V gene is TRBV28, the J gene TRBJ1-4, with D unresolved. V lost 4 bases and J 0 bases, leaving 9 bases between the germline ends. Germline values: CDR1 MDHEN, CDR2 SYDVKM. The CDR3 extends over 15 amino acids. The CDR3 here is CASSSKAATNEKLFF. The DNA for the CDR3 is TGTGCCAGCAGTTCGAAGGCTGCAACTAATGAAAAACTGTTTTTT.

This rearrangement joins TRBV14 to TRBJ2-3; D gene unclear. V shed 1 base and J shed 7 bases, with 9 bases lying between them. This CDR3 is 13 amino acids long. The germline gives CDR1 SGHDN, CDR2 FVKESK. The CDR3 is CASSQVTLNTQYF. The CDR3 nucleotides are TGTGCCAGCAGCCAAGTTACCCTTAATACGCAGTATTTT.

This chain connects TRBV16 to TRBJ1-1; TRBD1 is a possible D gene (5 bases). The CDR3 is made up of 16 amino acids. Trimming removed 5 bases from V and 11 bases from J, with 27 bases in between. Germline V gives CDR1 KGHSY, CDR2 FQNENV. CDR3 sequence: CASSTGGAAKQNAAFF. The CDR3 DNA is TGTGCCAGCAGCACAGGAGGGGCGGCCAAACAAAACGCCGCTTTCTTT.

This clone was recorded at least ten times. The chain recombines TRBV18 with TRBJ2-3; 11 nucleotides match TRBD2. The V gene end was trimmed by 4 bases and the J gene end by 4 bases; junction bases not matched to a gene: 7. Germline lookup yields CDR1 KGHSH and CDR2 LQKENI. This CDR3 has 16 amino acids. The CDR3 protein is CASSHTLAGDADTQYF. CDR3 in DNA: TGTGCCAGCTCACACACACTAGCGGGAGACGCAGATACGCAGTATTTT.

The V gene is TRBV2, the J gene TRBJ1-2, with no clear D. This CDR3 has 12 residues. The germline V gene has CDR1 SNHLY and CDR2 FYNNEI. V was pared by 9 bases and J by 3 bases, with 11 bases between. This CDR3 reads CARKAADYGYTF. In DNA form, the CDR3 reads TGTGCCAGAAAGGCGGCGGACTATGGCTACACCTTC.

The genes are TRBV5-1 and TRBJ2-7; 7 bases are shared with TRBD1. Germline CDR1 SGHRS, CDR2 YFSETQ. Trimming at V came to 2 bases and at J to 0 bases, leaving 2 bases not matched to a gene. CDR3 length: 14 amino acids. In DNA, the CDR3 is TGCGCCAGCAGCTTCGGGACAGACTCCTACGAGCAGTACTTC. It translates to CASSFGTDSYEQYF.

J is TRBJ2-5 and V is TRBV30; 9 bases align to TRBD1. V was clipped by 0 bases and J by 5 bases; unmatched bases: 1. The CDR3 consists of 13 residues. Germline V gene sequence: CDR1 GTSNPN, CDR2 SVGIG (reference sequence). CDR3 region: CAWSVGTGETQYF. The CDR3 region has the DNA TGTGCCTGGAGTGTAGGGACAGGGGAGACCCAGTACTTC.

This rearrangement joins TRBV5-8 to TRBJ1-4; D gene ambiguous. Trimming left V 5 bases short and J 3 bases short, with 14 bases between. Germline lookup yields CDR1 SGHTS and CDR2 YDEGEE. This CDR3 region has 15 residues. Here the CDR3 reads CASRMTGDSNEKLFF. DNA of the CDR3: TGTGCCAGCAGAATGACCGGGGATTCTAATGAAAAACTGTTTTTT. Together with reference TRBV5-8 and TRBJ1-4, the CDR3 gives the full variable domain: EAGVTQSPTHLIKTRGQQATLRCSPISGHTSVYWYQQALGLGLQFLLWYDEGEERNRGNFPPRFSGRQFPNYSSELNVNALELEDSALYLCASRMTGDSNEKLFFGSGTQLSVL.

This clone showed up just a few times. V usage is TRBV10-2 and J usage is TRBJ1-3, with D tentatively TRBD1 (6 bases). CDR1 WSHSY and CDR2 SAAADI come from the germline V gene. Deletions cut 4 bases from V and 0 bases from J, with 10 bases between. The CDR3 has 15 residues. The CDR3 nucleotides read TGCGCCAGCAGTGCAGGACAGCACTCTGGAAACACCATATATTTT. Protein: CASSAGQHSGNTIYF.

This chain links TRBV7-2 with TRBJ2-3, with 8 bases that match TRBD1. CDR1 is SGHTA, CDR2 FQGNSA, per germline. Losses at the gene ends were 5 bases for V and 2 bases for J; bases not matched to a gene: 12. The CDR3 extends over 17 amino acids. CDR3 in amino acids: CASSLNRGNRATDTQYF. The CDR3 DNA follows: TGTGCCAGCAGCCTAAACAGGGGGAACAGGGCCACAGATACGCAGTATTTT. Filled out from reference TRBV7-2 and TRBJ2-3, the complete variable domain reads GAGVSQSPSNKVTEKGKDVELRCDPISGHTALYWYRQSLGQGLEFLIYFQGNSAPDKSGLPSDRFSAERTGGSVSTLTIQRTQQEDSAVYLCASSLNRGNRATDTQYFGPGTRLTVL.